Listed below are T cell receptor beta chains from one sample, sequenced in a study of graft-versus-host responses after intestinal transplantation. The data were produced by immunoSEQ multiplex PCR, yet TCRdb's version contains in-frame clones alone and is incomplete. Of 90,000 to 150,000 clones in the sample, approximately 92% were seen once. These receptors' antigens are unknown. The sample in question was unstimulated CD4+ T cells sorted from spleen or lymph node cells, obtained before intestinal transplant. The receptors originated from a human donor who received an intestinal transplant. CDR3s include the opening cysteine and the closing phenylalanine or tryptophan. Each record gives: J gene, V gene, D gene, clone size, CDR3 DNA, CDR3 protein. The D gene is left open where the match is weak. For some rows the clone size is stated as once, few or many, or as a class when expanded; others skip it.

>TRBJ2-7|TRBV27|TRBD1|-
TGTGCCAGCAGTTTATGGGACAGGCCCACCTCCCCGCTAATCTTC
CASSLWDRPTSPLIF
>TRBJ2-7|TRBV7-2|-|once
TGTGCCAGCAGCTTCGGACCCAAGGATCCCTCCGAGCAGTACTTC
CASSFGPKDPSEQYF
>TRBJ1-5|TRBV28|-|-
TGTGCCAGCAGTCAGTGGGGGACAAGCAATCAGCCCCAGCATTTT
CASSQWGTSNQPQHF
>TRBJ1-2|TRBV27|-|-
TGTGCCAGCAGTTTATACGGGGCTGGGGGCTTCTATGGCTACACCTTC
CASSLYGAGGFYGYTF
>TRBJ2-1|TRBV6-5|TRBD1|few
TGTGCCAGCAGTTCCGGGACAGGGCGGGAGTACAATGAGCAGTTCTTC
CASSSGTGREYNEQFF
>TRBJ2-7|TRBV18|-|-
TGTGCCAGCTCACCGAAGGGATCGCGGGAGCAGTACTTC
CASSPKGSREQYF
>TRBJ2-5|TRBV5-6|TRBD1|-
TGTGCCAGCAGCTTACCCGGGACAGGGATCGGGGAGACCCAGTACTTC
CASSLPGTGIGETQYF
>TRBJ2-2|TRBV2|-|-
TGTGCCAGCAGCGGAACTGTAAACACCGGGGAGCTGTTTTTT
CASSGTVNTGELFF
>TRBJ2-1|TRBV19|TRBD2|-
TGTGCCAGTCTTCAAGCCGGGAGGGCGGTCAATGAGCAGTTCTTC
CASLQAGRAVNEQFF
>TRBJ2-1|TRBV4-1|TRBD2|-
TGCGCCAGCAGCCAAGATCCTTGGGGCGGGAGGGGAGACAATGAGCAGTTCTTC
CASSQDPWGGRGDNEQFF